Listed below are T cell receptor beta chains from one sample, sequenced in a study of technical replicates of blood from several donors. The method was immunoSEQ multiplex PCR; TCRdb's version includes in-frame clones alone and lacks a portion of them. The data hold roughly 60,000 clones, with approximately 95% observed a single time. The sequenced sample consisted of PBMCs. These receptor sequences come from a human donor in good health. Some clones in this sample may be carry-over from other donors' samples. Both conserved end residues are trimmed from each CDR3. Some rows mark clone size as missing; the rest say once, few, many or name a class of expanded clone.

size	V	J	CDR3
.	TRBV5-1	TRBJ2-5	ASSVGPPQETQY
few	TRBV6-1	TRBJ1-5	ASSVRQGGNQPQH
.	TRBV30	TRBJ2-5	AWVGAGEETQY
.	TRBV6-5	TRBJ1-6	ASSRGTGPASPLH
.	TRBV2	TRBJ1-5	ASRDPQGYSNQPQH
.	TRBV4-1	TRBJ1-2	ASSQDRRQGYT
.	TRBV10-2	TRBJ1-2	ASNPQGAGYGYT
once	TRBV27	TRBJ2-3	ASSLQAGVGDTQY
.	TRBV19	TRBJ2-2	ASGAGGTGELF
.	TRBV10-3	TRBJ2-7	ASSGREGYEQY
.	TRBV6-5	TRBJ2-3	ASSSPGISPEDTQY
.	TRBV11-2	TRBJ2-3	ASSFLAGGGTDTQY
.	TRBV5-1	TRBJ2-7	ASSLDFYEQY
.	TRBV6-4	TRBJ2-3	ASSGGGSTDTQY
.	TRBV2	TRBJ2-7	ASSGSGSKYEQY
.	TRBV5-1	TRBJ2-1	ASSPGWGGYNEQF
.	TRBV7-9	TRBJ2-7	ASRTGSSYEQY
.	TRBV9	TRBJ2-1	ASSTGLAGGLGYEQF
.	TRBV7-2	TRBJ2-5	ASRGGEAQETQY
.	TRBV29-1	TRBJ2-3	SVEDRRGLAGDTQY
.	TRBV5-1	TRBJ2-7	ASSGTATSYEQY
.	TRBV5-8	TRBJ2-2	ASSSPDRGHGELF
.	TRBV5-1	TRBJ2-1	ASSSDRGHGEQF
.	TRBV5-4	TRBJ1-2	ASSRGEGYT
.	TRBV2	TRBJ1-5	ASSHRDSAEQPQH
.	TRBV28	TRBJ1-2	ASRSTGGRIYGYT
.	TRBV5-8	TRBJ2-1	ASSLEGQVYNEQF
.	TRBV9	TRBJ1-2	ASSVEQGHLIKGGYT
.	TRBV4-2	TRBJ2-7	ASSQVEAVEQY
.	TRBV14	TRBJ2-3	ASSRTRGGSLTDTQY
.	TRBV4-2	TRBJ2-7	ASSQGPLAGNEQY
.	TRBV5-1	TRBJ1-3	ASSFLGQGSGNTIY
.	TRBV2	TRBJ2-7	ASTQGELHEQY
.	TRBV30	TRBJ2-2	AWSNGQTGELF
.	TRBV10-3	TRBJ1-1	AISKGQLNTEAF
once	TRBV5-4	TRBJ2-3	ASSFARGSGDTQY
once	TRBV7-9	TRBJ1-2	ASSQSRGTQDYGYT
.	TRBV27	TRBJ2-2	ATAGLADTGELF
.	TRBV5-4	TRBJ1-2	ASSLMGQGAGYT
.	TRBV11-2	TRBJ2-7	ASSHRGGGPTYEQY
.	TRBV5-1	TRBJ1-1	ASSLWRQGTEAF
.	TRBV5-1	TRBJ2-2	ASSLEQGAGELF
.	TRBV18	TRBJ1-6	ASSPVEGDSPLH
.	TRBV29-1	TRBJ1-1	SVGQGANTEAF
.	TRBV4-2	TRBJ2-2	ASSSRLARGTGELF
.	TRBV14	TRBJ1-6	ASSRDRGVSPLH
.	TRBV5-6	TRBJ1-1	ASSPGATNTEAF
.	TRBV7-9	TRBJ2-1	ASSLTGDNEQF
once	TRBV7-2	TRBJ2-5	ASSPDRDRETQY
.	TRBV13	TRBJ2-1	ASRSGTSGTSSYNEQF